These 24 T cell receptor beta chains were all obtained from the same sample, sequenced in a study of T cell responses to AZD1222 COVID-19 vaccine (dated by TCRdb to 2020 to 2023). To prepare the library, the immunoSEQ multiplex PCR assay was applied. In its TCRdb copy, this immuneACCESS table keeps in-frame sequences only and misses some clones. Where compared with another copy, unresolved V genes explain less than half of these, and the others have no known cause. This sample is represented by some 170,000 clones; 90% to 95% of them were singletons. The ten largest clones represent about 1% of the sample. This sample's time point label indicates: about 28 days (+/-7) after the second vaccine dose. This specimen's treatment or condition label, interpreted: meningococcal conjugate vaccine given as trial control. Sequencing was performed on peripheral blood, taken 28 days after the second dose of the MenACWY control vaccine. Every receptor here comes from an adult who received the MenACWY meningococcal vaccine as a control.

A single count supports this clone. CDR3 nucleotides: TGTGCCAGCTCACCATCAGACGTTCGTGGCTACACCTTC. It codes for CASSPSDVRGYTF. The V gene is TRBV18, the J gene TRBJ1-2; D unclear. Looked up from germline, CDR1 is KGHSH and CDR2 is LQKENI. Between the trimmed V and J ends, which lost 2 bases and 7 bases, there was a span of 11 bases. CDR3 size: 13 residues.

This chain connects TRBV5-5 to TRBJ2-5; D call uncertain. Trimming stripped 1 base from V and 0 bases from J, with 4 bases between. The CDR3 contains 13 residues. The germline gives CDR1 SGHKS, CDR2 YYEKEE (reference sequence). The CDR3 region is CASSLSNQETQYF. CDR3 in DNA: TGTGCCAGCAGCTTGAGCAACCAAGAGACCCAGTACTTC.

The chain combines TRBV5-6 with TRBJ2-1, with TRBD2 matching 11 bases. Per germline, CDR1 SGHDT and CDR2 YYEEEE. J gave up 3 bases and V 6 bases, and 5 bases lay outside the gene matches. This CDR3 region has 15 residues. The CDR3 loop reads CASNLLAGGYNEQFF. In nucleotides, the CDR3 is TGTGCCAGCAATCTCCTAGCGGGGGGCTACAATGAGCAGTTCTTC.

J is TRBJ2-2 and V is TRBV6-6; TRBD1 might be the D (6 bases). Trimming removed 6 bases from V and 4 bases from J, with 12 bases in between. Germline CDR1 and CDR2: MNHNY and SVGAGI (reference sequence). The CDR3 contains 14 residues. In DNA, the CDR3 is TGTGCCAGCAGGGACAGCCCTTCCACCGGGGAGCTGTTTTTT. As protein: CASRDSPSTGELFF.

This chain's CDR3 is CASSHGGGNFYGYTF. In DNA form, the CDR3 reads TGTGCCAGCAGTCACGGCGGCGGAAATTTTTATGGCTACACCTTC. The chain recombines TRBV6-5 with TRBJ1-2, with no clear D. The germline V gene encodes CDR1 MNHEY and CDR2 SVGAGI. The CDR3 loop spans 15 amino acids. With 5 bases removed from V and 5 bases from J, the gap between germline ends came to 18 bases.

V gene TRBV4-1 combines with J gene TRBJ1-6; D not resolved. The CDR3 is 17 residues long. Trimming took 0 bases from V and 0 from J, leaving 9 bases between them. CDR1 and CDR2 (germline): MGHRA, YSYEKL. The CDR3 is CASSQDLLSSYNSPLHF. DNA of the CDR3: TGCGCCAGCAGCCAAGATCTACTCAGCTCCTATAATTCACCCCTCCACTTT.

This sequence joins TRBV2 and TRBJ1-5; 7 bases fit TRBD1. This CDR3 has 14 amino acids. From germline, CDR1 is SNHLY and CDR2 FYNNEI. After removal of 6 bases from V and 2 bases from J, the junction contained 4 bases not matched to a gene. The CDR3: CASRVDRGNQPQHF. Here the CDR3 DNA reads TGTGCCAGCAGAGTCGACAGGGGCAATCAGCCCCAGCATTTT.

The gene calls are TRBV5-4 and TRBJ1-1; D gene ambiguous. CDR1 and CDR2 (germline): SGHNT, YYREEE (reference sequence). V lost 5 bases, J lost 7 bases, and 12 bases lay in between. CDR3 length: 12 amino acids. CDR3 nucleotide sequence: TGTGCCAGCAGTGGGGTAGACGGTGAAGCTTTCTTT. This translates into CASSGVDGEAFF.

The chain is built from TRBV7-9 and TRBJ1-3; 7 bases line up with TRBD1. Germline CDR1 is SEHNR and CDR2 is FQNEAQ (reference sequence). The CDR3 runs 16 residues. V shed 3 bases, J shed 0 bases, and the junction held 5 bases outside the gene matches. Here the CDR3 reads CASSFTGANSGNTIYF. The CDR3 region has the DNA TGTGCCAGCAGCTTTACAGGGGCAAACTCTGGAAACACCATATATTTT.

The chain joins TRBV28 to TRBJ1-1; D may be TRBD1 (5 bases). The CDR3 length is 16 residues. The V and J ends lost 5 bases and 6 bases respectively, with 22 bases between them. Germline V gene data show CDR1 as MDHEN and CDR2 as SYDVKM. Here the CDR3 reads CASSIPGPPVAAEAFF. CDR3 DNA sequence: TGTGCCAGCAGTATCCCGGGACCCCCGGTCGCGGCTGAAGCTTTCTTT.

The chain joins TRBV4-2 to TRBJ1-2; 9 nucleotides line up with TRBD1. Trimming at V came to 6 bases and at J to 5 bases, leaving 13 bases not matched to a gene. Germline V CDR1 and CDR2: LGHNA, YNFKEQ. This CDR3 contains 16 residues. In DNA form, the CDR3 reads TGTGCCAGCAGTTTGCCTCGGGACAGGGTCTTTTATGGCTACACCTTC. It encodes CASSLPRDRVFYGYTF.

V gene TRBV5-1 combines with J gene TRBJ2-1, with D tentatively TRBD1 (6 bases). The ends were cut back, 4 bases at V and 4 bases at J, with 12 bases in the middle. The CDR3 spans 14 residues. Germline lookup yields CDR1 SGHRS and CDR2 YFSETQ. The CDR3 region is CASSAGQRYNEQFF. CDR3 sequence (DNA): TGCGCCAGCAGCGCTGGACAGCGATACAATGAGCAGTTCTTC.

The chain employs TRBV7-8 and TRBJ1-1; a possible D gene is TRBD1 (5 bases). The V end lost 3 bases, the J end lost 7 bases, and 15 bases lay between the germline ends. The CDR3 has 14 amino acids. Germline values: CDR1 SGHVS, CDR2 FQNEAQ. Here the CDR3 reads CASSFLGGVDEAFF. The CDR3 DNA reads TGTGCCAGCAGCTTCTTGGGGGGGGTGGATGAAGCTTTCTTT.

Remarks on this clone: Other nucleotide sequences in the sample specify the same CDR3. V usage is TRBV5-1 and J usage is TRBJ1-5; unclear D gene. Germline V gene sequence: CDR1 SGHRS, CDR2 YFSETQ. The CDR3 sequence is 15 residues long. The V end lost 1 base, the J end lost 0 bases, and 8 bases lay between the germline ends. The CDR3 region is CASSLSGNSNQPQHF. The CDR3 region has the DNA TGCGCCAGCAGCTTGAGTGGAAATAGCAATCAGCCCCAGCATTTT.

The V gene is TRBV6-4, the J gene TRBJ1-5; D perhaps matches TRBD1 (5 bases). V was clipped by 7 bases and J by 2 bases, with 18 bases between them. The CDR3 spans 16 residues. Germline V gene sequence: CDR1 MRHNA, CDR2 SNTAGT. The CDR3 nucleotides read TGTGCCAGCACTAAAGTAGGGACCCTAGGCAATCAGCCCCAGCATTTT. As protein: CASTKVGTLGNQPQHF.

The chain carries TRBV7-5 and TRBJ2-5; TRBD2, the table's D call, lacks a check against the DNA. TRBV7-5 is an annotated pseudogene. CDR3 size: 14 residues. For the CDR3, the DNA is TGTGTCAGAAGCTTAGCGGGGGGGATGGAGACCCAGTACTTC. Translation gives CVRSLAGGMETQYF.

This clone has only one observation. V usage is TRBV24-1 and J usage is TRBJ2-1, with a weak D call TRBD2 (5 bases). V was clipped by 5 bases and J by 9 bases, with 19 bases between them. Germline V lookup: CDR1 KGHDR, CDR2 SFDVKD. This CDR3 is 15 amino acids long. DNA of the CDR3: TGTGCCACCAGTGGAGGGCTAGATAATTCGGGTGAGCAGTTCTTC. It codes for CATSGGLDNSGEQFF.

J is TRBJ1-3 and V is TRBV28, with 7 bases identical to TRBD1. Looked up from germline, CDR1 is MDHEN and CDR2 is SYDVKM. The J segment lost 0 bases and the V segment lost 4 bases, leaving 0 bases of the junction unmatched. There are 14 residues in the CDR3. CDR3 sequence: CASSSGGSGNTIYF. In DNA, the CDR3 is TGTGCCAGCAGTTCAGGGGGCTCTGGAAACACCATATATTTT. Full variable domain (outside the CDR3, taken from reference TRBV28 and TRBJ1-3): DVKVTQSSRYLVKRTGEKVFLECVQDMDHENMFWYRQDPGLGLRLIYFSYDVKMKEKGDIPEGYSVSREKKERFSLILESASTNQTSMYLCASSSGGSGNTIYFGEGSWLTVV.

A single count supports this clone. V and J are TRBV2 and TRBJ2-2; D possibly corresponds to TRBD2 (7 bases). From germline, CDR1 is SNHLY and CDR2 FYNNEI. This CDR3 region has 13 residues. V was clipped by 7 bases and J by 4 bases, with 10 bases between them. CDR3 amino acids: CASKRGATGELFF. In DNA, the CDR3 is TGTGCCAGCAAACGGGGGGCCACCGGGGAGCTGTTTTTT.

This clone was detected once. The CDR3 bases are TGTGCCAGCAGCCGGGGTGGGACAGGGTCCTACGAGCAGTACTTC. This codes for CASSRGGTGSYEQYF. The chain links TRBV7-2 to TRBJ2-7; 9 positions match TRBD1. Germline CDR1 reads SGHTA; CDR2 reads FQGNSA. The CDR3 is 15 residues long. V lost 5 bases and J lost 1; bases outside the gene matches: 6.

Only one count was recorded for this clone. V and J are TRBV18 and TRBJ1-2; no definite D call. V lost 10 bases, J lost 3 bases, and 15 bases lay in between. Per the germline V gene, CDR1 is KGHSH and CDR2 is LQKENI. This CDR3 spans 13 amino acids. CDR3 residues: CATQLGIDYGYTF. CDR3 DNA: TGTGCCACCCAATTGGGGATTGACTATGGCTACACCTTC. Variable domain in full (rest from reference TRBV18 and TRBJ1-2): NAGVMQNPRHLVRRRGQEARLRCSPMKGHSHVYWYRQLPEEGLKFMVYLQKENIIDESGMPKERFSAEFPKEGPSILRIQQVVRGDSAAYFCATQLGIDYGYTFGSGTRLTVV.

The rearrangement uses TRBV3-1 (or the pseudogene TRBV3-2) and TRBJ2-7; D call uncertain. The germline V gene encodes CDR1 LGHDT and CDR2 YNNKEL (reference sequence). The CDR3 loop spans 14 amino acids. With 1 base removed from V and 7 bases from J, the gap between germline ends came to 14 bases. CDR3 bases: TGTGCCAGCAGCCAAGGGGTAAACTCAGGAGAGCAGTACTTC. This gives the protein CASSQGVNSGEQYF.

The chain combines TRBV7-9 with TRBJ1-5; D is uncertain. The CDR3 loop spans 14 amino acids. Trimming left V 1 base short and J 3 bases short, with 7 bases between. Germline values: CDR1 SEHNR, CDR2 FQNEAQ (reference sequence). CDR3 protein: CASSLGRNNQPQHF. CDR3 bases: TGTGCCAGCAGCTTAGGACGGAACAATCAGCCCCAGCATTTT.

The CDR3: CASSRDRVSYMVNTEAFF. The CDR3 coding sequence is TGTGCCAGCTCACGAGACAGGGTATCGTATATGGTGAACACTGAAGCTTTCTTT. V and J are TRBV18 and TRBJ1-1; the match to TRBD1 covers 7 bases. The CDR3 sequence is 18 residues long. CDR1 KGHSH and CDR2 LQKENI come from the germline V gene. Unmatched junction bases numbered 14, after V lost 4 bases and J lost 0 bases.